This T cell receptor beta chain was observed in a study of post-analysis software for immune sequencing data. Across the whole study: In terms of disease course, relapsing-remitting, secondary progressive and progressive-relapsing multiple sclerosis were included. Whole-study findings and limits: In patients, TRBV5-6, TRBV5-1 and TRBV20-1 belonged to five TRBV segments found more frequently than in controls. F measure clustering grouped samples strongly by preparation batch.

Researchers reported that TCR beta cDNA libraries carried unique molecular identifiers. From the PCR reads, TCRdb called clonotypes with MiXCR, one entry per CDR3 protein. This sample yields about 820,000 distinct CDR3 sequences, of which 53% are seen a single time; approximately 4.2% belongs to the top ten. CDR1 and CDR2 from the germline V gene are SQVTM and ANQGSEA. The V end lost 7 bases, the J end lost 2 bases, and 12 bases lay between the germline ends. The CDR3 sequence is 12 residues long. Details on this clonotype: Its antigen is not identified.

V usage is TRBV29-1 and J usage is TRBJ2-7; a possible D gene is TRBD1 (6 bases). Sequencing was carried out using blood. This TCR was recovered from a girl between 5 and 17 years old with multiple sclerosis. The CDR3: CSATSGAYEQYF. The DNA for the CDR3 is TGCAGCGCCACCTCAGGGGCCTACGAGCAGTACTTC.